What follows are 2 T cell receptor beta chains derived from one specimen sequenced in a study of T cell responses to AZD1222 COVID-19 vaccine. Generated by immunoSEQ multiplex PCR, the TCRdb table keeps only in-frame clones and is missing some. The sample shows some 110,000 clones, more than 75% of them seen only once. Here the sequenced sample was peripheral blood, taken on day 0 of AZD1222 vaccination. Source of these receptors: an adult in good health.

This chain links TRBV11-3 with TRBJ2-7, with 9 bases identical to TRBD2. The CDR3 covers 16 residues. CDR1 and CDR2 from the germline V gene are SGHNT and YENEEA. V dropped 1 base and J dropped 1; count of bases not matched to a gene: 5. CDR3 loop: CASSLGGSGRSYEQYF. The CDR3 DNA reads as TGTGCCAGCAGCTTAGGTGGTAGCGGGAGATCCTACGAGCAGTACTTC.

The chain couples TRBV10-3 to TRBJ1-1; D gene unclear. The CDR3 runs 13 residues. Trimming took off 6 bases at V and 2 bases at J, with 10 bases between the two ends. The germline V gene has CDR1 ENHRY and CDR2 SYGVKD. CDR3 sequence reads: CAIRLQSNTEAFF. DNA of the CDR3: TGTGCCATCAGGTTGCAGTCAAACACTGAAGCTTTCTTT.